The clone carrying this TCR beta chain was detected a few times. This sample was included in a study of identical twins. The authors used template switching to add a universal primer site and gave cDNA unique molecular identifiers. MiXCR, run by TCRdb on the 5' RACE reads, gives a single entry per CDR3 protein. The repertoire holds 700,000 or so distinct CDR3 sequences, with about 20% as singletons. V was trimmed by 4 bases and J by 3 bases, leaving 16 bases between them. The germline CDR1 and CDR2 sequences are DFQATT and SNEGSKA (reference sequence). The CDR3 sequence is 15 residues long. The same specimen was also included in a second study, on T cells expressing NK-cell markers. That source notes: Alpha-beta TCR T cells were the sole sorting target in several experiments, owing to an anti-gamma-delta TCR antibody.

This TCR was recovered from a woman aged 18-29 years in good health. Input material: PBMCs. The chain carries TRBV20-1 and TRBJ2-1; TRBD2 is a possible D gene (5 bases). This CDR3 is CSANRDGGHYNEQFF. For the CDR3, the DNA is TGCAGTGCTAACCGAGATGGCGGGCACTACAATGAGCAGTTCTTC.